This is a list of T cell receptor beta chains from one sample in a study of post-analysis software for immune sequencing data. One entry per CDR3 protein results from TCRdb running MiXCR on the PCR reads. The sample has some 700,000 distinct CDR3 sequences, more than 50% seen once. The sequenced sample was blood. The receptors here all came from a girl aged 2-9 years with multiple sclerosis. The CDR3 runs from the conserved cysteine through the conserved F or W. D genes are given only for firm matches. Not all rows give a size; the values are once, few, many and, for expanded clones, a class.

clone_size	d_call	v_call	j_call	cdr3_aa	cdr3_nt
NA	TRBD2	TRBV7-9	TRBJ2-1	CASSFDASGSHEQFF	TGTGCCAGCAGCTTCGATGCTAGCGGGAGCCATGAGCAGTTCTTC
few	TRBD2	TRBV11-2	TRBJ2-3	CASSPIAGGRTDTQYF	TGTGCCAGCAGCCCGATAGCGGGGGGCCGCACAGATACGCAGTATTTT
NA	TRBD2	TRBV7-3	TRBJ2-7	CASSALAGGEQYF	TGTGCCAGCAGCGCACTAGCGGGAGGCGAGCAGTACTTC
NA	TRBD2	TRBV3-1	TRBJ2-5	CASSPSGRGQETQYF	TGTGCCAGCAGTCCTAGCGGGAGGGGACAAGAGACCCAGTACTTC
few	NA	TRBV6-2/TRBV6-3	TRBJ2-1	CASSYSGSYNEQFF	TGTGCCAGCAGTTACTCCGGTTCATACAATGAGCAGTTCTTC
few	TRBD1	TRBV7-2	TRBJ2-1	CASSRGQGLSNEQFF	TGTGCCAGCAGTAGGGGACAGGGGTTAAGTAATGAGCAGTTCTTC
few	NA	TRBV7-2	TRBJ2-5	CASSLDPGSETQYF	TGTGCCAGCAGCTTAGACCCGGGCAGTGAGACCCAGTACTTC
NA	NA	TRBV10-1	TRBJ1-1	CASSCQGKNTEAFF	TGCGCCAGCAGTTGCCAGGGCAAGAACACTGAAGCTTTCTTT
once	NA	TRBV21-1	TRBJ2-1	CASSKETGQGVLFF	TGTGCCAGCAGCAAAGAGACGGGACAGGGCGTGTTGTTCTTC
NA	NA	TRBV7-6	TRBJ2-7	CASSLAYNRVYEQYF	TGTGCCAGCAGCTTAGCCTACAACAGGGTCTACGAGCAGTACTTC
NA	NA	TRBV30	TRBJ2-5	CAWSGLGETQYF	TGTGCCTGGAGTGGACTAGGGGAGACCCAGTACTTC
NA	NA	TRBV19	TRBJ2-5	CASSMSRRPGETQYF	TGTGCCAGTAGTATGTCGCGGCGCCCGGGGGAGACCCAGTACTTC
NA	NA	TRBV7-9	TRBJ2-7	CASSLRDRDEQYF	TGTGCCAGCAGCTTAAGGGACCGGGACGAGCAGTACTTC
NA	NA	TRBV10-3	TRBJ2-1	CAISEGPLAPSSYNEQFF	TGTGCCATCAGTGAGGGACCACTAGCCCCGTCCTCCTACAATGAGCAGTTCTTC
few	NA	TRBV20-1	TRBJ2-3	CSAIPEGDTQYF	TGCAGTGCTATACCCGAGGGAGATACGCAGTATTTT
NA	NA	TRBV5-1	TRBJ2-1	CASSFGLLNEQFF	TGCGCCAGCAGCTTCGGACTCCTCAATGAGCAGTTCTTC
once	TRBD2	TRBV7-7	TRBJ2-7	CASSLRASGTEQYF	TGTGCTAGCAGCTTACGCGCTAGCGGGACCGAGCAGTACTTC
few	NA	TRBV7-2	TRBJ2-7	CASSSTSGPGGNEQYF	TGTGCCAGCAGCTCTACATCGGGACCCGGAGGGAACGAGCAGTACTTC
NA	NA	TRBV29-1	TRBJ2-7	CSVWGDRASYEQYF	TGCAGCGTTTGGGGGGACAGAGCGTCCTACGAGCAGTACTTC
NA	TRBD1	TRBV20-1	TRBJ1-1	CSAPRGLRGPTEAFF	TGCAGTGCTCCGAGGGGGCTCCGGGGCCCCACTGAAGCTTTCTTT
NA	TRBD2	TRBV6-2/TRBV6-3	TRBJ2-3	CASRGRSSTDTQYF	TGTGCCAGTCGCGGGAGGTCTAGCACAGATACGCAGTATTTT
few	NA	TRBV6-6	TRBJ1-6	CASSYSTADNSPLHF	TGTGCCAGCAGTTACTCGACGGCTGATAATTCACCCCTCCACTTT
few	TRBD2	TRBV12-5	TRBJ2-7	CASGPPSGSTSSYEQYF	TGTGCTAGTGGTCCGCCTAGCGGGAGTACCAGCTCCTACGAGCAGTACTTC
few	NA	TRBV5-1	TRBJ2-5	CASSDNGGETQYF	TGCGCCAGCAGCGATAACGGCGGGGAGACCCAGTACTTC
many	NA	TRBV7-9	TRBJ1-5	CASSLGRNQPQHF	TGTGCCAGCAGCTTAGGCAGGAATCAGCCCCAGCATTTT
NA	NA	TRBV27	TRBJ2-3	CASTFSGTSSTDTQYF	TGTGCCAGCACCTTCTCCGGGACGTCGAGCACAGATACGCAGTATTTT
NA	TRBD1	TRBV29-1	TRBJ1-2	CSADRGQASPLRNGYTF	TGCAGCGCTGATAGGGGACAGGCGTCTCCTCTTCGCAATGGCTACACCTTC